Following are 2 T cell receptor beta chains from one sample sequenced in a study of blood T cell repertoires in COVID-19. Sequencing was performed with immunoSEQ multiplex PCR; in TCRdb, only in-frame clones are kept and a portion is missing. This table holds some 250,000 clones, approximately 90% found once. Sequencing was performed on PBMCs or T cells enriched from blood (not recorded which). The receptors stem from a man between 18 and 29 years old who had recovered from COVID-19.

V gene TRBV19 combines with J gene TRBJ2-1; 7 positions agree with TRBD1. Germline V gene data show CDR1 as LNHDA and CDR2 as SQIVND (reference sequence). J gave up 9 bases and V 6 bases, and 14 bases lay outside the gene matches. CDR3 length equals 15 residues. The CDR3 nucleotides read TGTGCCAGTAGCATTGGGGGACAGTTACAAGTTGAGCAGTTCTTC. It specifies CASSIGGQLQVEQFF. Supplemented by reference TRBV19 and TRBJ2-1, the full variable domain reads DGGITQSPKYLFRKEGQNVTLSCEQNLNHDAMYWYRQDPGQGLRLIYYSQIVNDFQKGDIAEGYSVSREKKESFPLTVTSAQKNPTAFYLCASSIGGQLQVEQFFGPGTRLTVL.

CDR3 coding DNA: TGTGCCAGCAGTTACAGCAATAACTATGGCTACACCTTC. Its protein is CASSYSNNYGYTF. This chain joins TRBV6-2 or TRBV6-3 and TRBJ1-2; D gene unclear. This CDR3 has 13 amino acids. Germline V gene data show CDR1 as MNHEY and CDR2 as SVGEGT. V lost 2 bases, J lost 1 base, and 5 bases lay in between.